This TCR beta chain was sequenced during a study of neoadjuvant nivolumab and ipilimumab in lung cancer. Study-wide background: The combination arm added day-1 ipilimumab 1 mg/kg to nivolumab 3 mg/kg on days 1, 15, 29.

Using immunoSEQ multiplex PCR, the repertoire was profiled, and TCRdb retains in-frame clones only, with some absent. The sample yields several thousand clones, approximately 84% seen once. CDR1 and CDR2 from the germline V gene are MNHNS and SASEGT. The CDR3 is made up of 15 amino acids. Trimming cost V 8 bases and J 0 bases, with 14 bases left between them. The chain uses TRBV6-1 and TRBJ1-3, with unresolved D. The clonotype originates from an adult with non-small cell lung cancer. The material sequenced was tumor tissue, taken after neoadjuvant nivolumab, alone or with ipilimumab, at or shortly before surgery. This CDR3 is CASGQQLISGNTIYF. In DNA, the CDR3 is TGTGCCAGCGGCCAACAGCTAATCTCTGGAAACACCATATATTTT.